The rows below give T cell receptor beta chains drawn from one sample of a study of blood T cell repertoires in COVID-19. Only in-frame clones appear in the TCRdb table, and some are missing; sequencing was by immunoSEQ multiplex PCR. Of 110,000 to 150,000 clones in the sample, about four fifths were seen once. Sequencing input: PBMCs or T cells enriched from blood (not recorded which). The source is a woman aged 18-30 years who had been exposed to COVID-19. Each CDR3 is given with its conserved first and last residue. Each record gives: D gene, V gene, J gene, clone size, CDR3 length, CDR3 DNA, CDR3 protein. D genes are given only for firm matches. Rows give clone size only sometimes, using once, few, many, or a class for an expanded clone.

d_call: TRBD1; v_call: TRBV19; j_call: TRBJ1-2; clone_size: NA; cdr3_length: 13; cdr3_nt: TGTGCCAGTAGCCGGGACAGTAACTATGGCTACACCTTC; cdr3_aa: CASSRDSNYGYTF
d_call: TRBD1; v_call: TRBV5-1; j_call: TRBJ1-2; clone_size: NA; cdr3_length: 14; cdr3_nt: TGCGCCAGCGGGACAGGGGATAGAAACTATGGCTACACCTTC; cdr3_aa: CASGTGDRNYGYTF
d_call: NA; v_call: TRBV2; j_call: TRBJ1-4; clone_size: NA; cdr3_length: 14; cdr3_nt: TGTGCCAGCACCGGACAGTTAACTAATGAAAAACTGTTTTTT; cdr3_aa: CASTGQLTNEKLFF
d_call: NA; v_call: TRBV28; j_call: TRBJ1-5; clone_size: NA; cdr3_length: 14; cdr3_nt: TGTGCCAGCAGCCTTGGGGGGGCGAATCAGCCCCAGCATTTT; cdr3_aa: CASSLGGANQPQHF
d_call: TRBD1; v_call: TRBV5-1; j_call: TRBJ1-2; clone_size: NA; cdr3_length: 16; cdr3_nt: TGCGCCAGCAGCTCCCTAACAGGGGTCCCTAACTATGGCTACACCTTC; cdr3_aa: CASSSLTGVPNYGYTF
d_call: NA; v_call: TRBV19; j_call: TRBJ1-5; clone_size: NA; cdr3_length: 15; cdr3_nt: TGTGCCAGCAACAGGTCCCCCGATAGCAATCAGCCCCAGCATTTT; cdr3_aa: CASNRSPDSNQPQHF
d_call: TRBD2; v_call: TRBV19; j_call: TRBJ2-1; clone_size: NA; cdr3_length: 15; cdr3_nt: TGTGCCAGTAGTAAGGTAGCGGGGACCTACAATGAGCAGTTCTTC; cdr3_aa: CASSKVAGTYNEQFF
d_call: NA; v_call: TRBV2; j_call: TRBJ2-2; clone_size: NA; cdr3_length: 15; cdr3_nt: TGTGCCAGCAGTGAACAGGGAACGGACGCCGGGGAGCTGTTTTTT; cdr3_aa: CASSEQGTDAGELFF
d_call: NA; v_call: TRBV5-1; j_call: TRBJ1-3; clone_size: NA; cdr3_length: 15; cdr3_nt: TGCGCCAGCAGCTCGGGGTCGGCGGGGGGAAACACCATATATTTT; cdr3_aa: CASSSGSAGGNTIYF
d_call: TRBD2; v_call: TRBV11-2; j_call: TRBJ2-3; clone_size: once; cdr3_length: 15; cdr3_nt: TGTGCCAGCAGATCCGGGACTAGCATTACAGATACGCAGTATTTT; cdr3_aa: CASRSGTSITDTQYF
d_call: NA; v_call: TRBV6-5; j_call: TRBJ2-7; clone_size: NA; cdr3_length: 14; cdr3_nt: TGTGCCAGCAGGAGAATCCAGGTACCCTACGAGCAGTACTTC; cdr3_aa: CASRRIQVPYEQYF
d_call: NA; v_call: TRBV7-3; j_call: TRBJ2-4; clone_size: NA; cdr3_length: 13; cdr3_nt: TGTGCCAGCAGCTTGCAGGGGGGAGACATTCAGTACTTC; cdr3_aa: CASSLQGGDIQYF
d_call: NA; v_call: TRBV18; j_call: TRBJ1-2; clone_size: NA; cdr3_length: 16; cdr3_nt: TGTGCCAGCTCACCACCCGTACTGGGGCGAAACTATGGCTACACCTTC; cdr3_aa: CASSPPVLGRNYGYTF
d_call: NA; v_call: TRBV6-5; j_call: TRBJ2-7; clone_size: NA; cdr3_length: 15; cdr3_nt: TGTGCCAGCAGTTATCTTCCTAGGTCCTCCTACGAGCAGTACTTC; cdr3_aa: CASSYLPRSSYEQYF
d_call: NA; v_call: TRBV28; j_call: TRBJ1-1; clone_size: NA; cdr3_length: 16; cdr3_nt: TGTGCCAGCAGTATGCCTCGACAGTACATGAACACTGAAGCTTTCTTT; cdr3_aa: CASSMPRQYMNTEAFF
d_call: TRBD2; v_call: TRBV29-1; j_call: TRBJ2-1; clone_size: NA; cdr3_length: 13; cdr3_nt: TGCAGCGTTGGGACTAGCGGGAGAAATGAGCAGTTCTTC; cdr3_aa: CSVGTSGRNEQFF
d_call: TRBD2; v_call: TRBV9; j_call: TRBJ2-7; clone_size: NA; cdr3_length: 17; cdr3_nt: TGTGCCAGCAGCGTAGAAGTCGCTAGCGGTCCCACCTACGAGCAGTACTTC; cdr3_aa: CASSVEVASGPTYEQYF
d_call: TRBD1; v_call: TRBV9; j_call: TRBJ2-3; clone_size: once; cdr3_length: 14; cdr3_nt: TGTGCCAGCAGCAGGACAGGGTTCACAGATACGCAGTATTTT; cdr3_aa: CASSRTGFTDTQYF
d_call: TRBD1; v_call: TRBV29-1; j_call: TRBJ1-1; clone_size: NA; cdr3_length: 14; cdr3_nt: TGCAGCGTGATGGGGACAGGGGGGAACACTGAAGCTTTCTTT; cdr3_aa: CSVMGTGGNTEAFF
d_call: TRBD1; v_call: TRBV2; j_call: TRBJ1-5; clone_size: NA; cdr3_length: 13; cdr3_nt: TGTGCCAGCAGGGGACAGGGAAATCAGCCCCAGCATTTT; cdr3_aa: CASRGQGNQPQHF
d_call: NA; v_call: TRBV5-1; j_call: TRBJ2-7; clone_size: NA; cdr3_length: 16; cdr3_nt: TGCGCCAGCAGCTCCTCCTCCGGGACAAGGGCCTACGAGCAGTACTTC; cdr3_aa: CASSSSSGTRAYEQYF
d_call: NA; v_call: TRBV28; j_call: TRBJ1-5; clone_size: NA; cdr3_length: 14; cdr3_nt: TGTGCCAGCAGTTTAACCGTGGGGAGTCAGCCCCAGCATTTT; cdr3_aa: CASSLTVGSQPQHF
d_call: NA; v_call: TRBV28; j_call: TRBJ2-5; clone_size: NA; cdr3_length: 16; cdr3_nt: TGTGCCAGCAGTTTGGAGTTTTCGATCCTTTGGGAGACCCAGTACTTC; cdr3_aa: CASSLEFSILWETQYF
d_call: TRBD2; v_call: TRBV19; j_call: TRBJ2-7; clone_size: NA; cdr3_length: 15; cdr3_nt: TGTGCCAGTAGTACACTAGCGGGAGGGTGGTACGAGCAGTACTTC; cdr3_aa: CASSTLAGGWYEQYF
d_call: TRBD1; v_call: TRBV4-3; j_call: TRBJ1-5; clone_size: NA; cdr3_length: 15; cdr3_nt: TGCGCCAGCAGCCTCAGGACAGGGAGCAATCAGCCCCAGCATTTT; cdr3_aa: CASSLRTGSNQPQHF
d_call: TRBD2; v_call: TRBV4-1; j_call: TRBJ2-5; clone_size: NA; cdr3_length: 15; cdr3_nt: TGCGCCAGCAGCCAAGTTGGCGGGAGAGGGGAGACCCAGTACTTC; cdr3_aa: CASSQVGGRGETQYF
d_call: TRBD1; v_call: TRBV30; j_call: TRBJ1-5; clone_size: few; cdr3_length: 13; cdr3_nt: TGTGCCTGGAGTTTTGACAGGGATCAGCCCCAGCATTTT; cdr3_aa: CAWSFDRDQPQHF
d_call: NA; v_call: TRBV2; j_call: TRBJ1-5; clone_size: NA; cdr3_length: 16; cdr3_nt: TGTGCCAGCAGTGAAAAGACAGTTTATAGCAATCAGCCCCAGCATTTT; cdr3_aa: CASSEKTVYSNQPQHF
d_call: NA; v_call: TRBV2; j_call: TRBJ2-3; clone_size: NA; cdr3_length: 16; cdr3_nt: TGTGCCAGCAGTGAAGCCGGGGGGCTTCTTGCAGATACGCAGTATTTT; cdr3_aa: CASSEAGGLLADTQYF
d_call: TRBD1; v_call: TRBV6-5; j_call: TRBJ1-2; clone_size: many; cdr3_length: 14; cdr3_nt: TGTGCCAGCAGTTACGGACAGGGGGCAGGTGGCTACACCTTC; cdr3_aa: CASSYGQGAGGYTF
d_call: TRBD1; v_call: TRBV28; j_call: TRBJ2-7; clone_size: NA; cdr3_length: 14; cdr3_nt: TGTGCCAGCAAGGACAGGGGGTCCTCCTACGAGCAGTACTTC; cdr3_aa: CASKDRGSSYEQYF
d_call: TRBD2; v_call: TRBV29-1; j_call: TRBJ2-1; clone_size: once; cdr3_length: 14; cdr3_nt: TGCAGCGTCGGCGTGACTAGCGGCCTCAATGAGCAGTTCTTC; cdr3_aa: CSVGVTSGLNEQFF
d_call: NA; v_call: TRBV18; j_call: TRBJ2-7; clone_size: NA; cdr3_length: 13; cdr3_nt: TGTGCCAGCTCACCCCCGTCGTCCTACGAGCAGTACTTC; cdr3_aa: CASSPPSSYEQYF
d_call: TRBD1; v_call: TRBV30; j_call: TRBJ2-3; clone_size: NA; cdr3_length: 15; cdr3_nt: TGTGCCTGGACCCCGGACAGGTCTACTACAGATACGCAGTATTTT; cdr3_aa: CAWTPDRSTTDTQYF
d_call: NA; v_call: TRBV5-1; j_call: TRBJ2-2; clone_size: NA; cdr3_length: 14; cdr3_nt: TGCGCCAGCAACCAGGGGGGTAACACCGGGGAGCTGTTTTTT; cdr3_aa: CASNQGGNTGELFF
d_call: NA; v_call: TRBV11-2; j_call: TRBJ2-7; clone_size: NA; cdr3_length: 15; cdr3_nt: TGTGCCAGCAGCTTAGACAGGGCCTCGGCTGCCGAGCAGTACTTC; cdr3_aa: CASSLDRASAAEQYF
d_call: NA; v_call: TRBV19; j_call: TRBJ2-2; clone_size: few; cdr3_length: 16; cdr3_nt: TGTGCCAGTAGTGCACGGACAGCCCCAAACACCGGGGAGCTGTTTTTT; cdr3_aa: CASSARTAPNTGELFF
d_call: NA; v_call: TRBV19; j_call: TRBJ1-2; clone_size: NA; cdr3_length: 15; cdr3_nt: TGTGCCAGTAGTATTTCTCAGGGGAGAGTACGGGGCTACACCTTC; cdr3_aa: CASSISQGRVRGYTF
d_call: NA; v_call: TRBV4-1; j_call: TRBJ2-2; clone_size: NA; cdr3_length: 14; cdr3_nt: TGCGCCAGCAGCCGCACAGTGAACACCGGGGAGCTGTTTTTT; cdr3_aa: CASSRTVNTGELFF
d_call: NA; v_call: TRBV14; j_call: TRBJ2-3; clone_size: few; cdr3_length: 14; cdr3_nt: TGTGCCAGCAGCCAAGGTCCGGGCACAGATACGCAGTATTTT; cdr3_aa: CASSQGPGTDTQYF
d_call: NA; v_call: TRBV28; j_call: TRBJ2-3; clone_size: once; cdr3_length: 11; cdr3_nt: TGTGCCAGCAGTTCCATTGATACGCAGTATTTT; cdr3_aa: CASSSIDTQYF